The clone carrying this TCR beta chain came up a few times. The data belong to a study of blood T cell repertoires in COVID-19. Study overall: Sites in the United States, Italy and Spain provided acute and convalescent COVID-19 samples. In each case, the material was cDNA or gDNA derived from T cells, B-cell-depleted T cells, or PBMCs.

The CDR3 contains 14 residues. Trimming took off 6 bases at V and 4 bases at J, with 15 bases between the two ends. Germline CDR1 and CDR2: MNHEY and SVGAGI. Original processing methods: Estimation of nucleated cell counts relied on the amplification of reference gene primers. Here immunoSEQ multiplex PCR was the method, and the copy in TCRdb shows in-frame clones only, minus some. From that table come the V and J calls and clone size; the DNA was used to work out D and trimming. The sample shows 45,000 to 65,000 clones, under 90% of them seen only once. V is TRBV6-5 and J is TRBJ1-1, with a weak D call TRBD1 (6 bases). The sequencing input was peripheral blood. The receptor's source is a woman of 80 years or more with acute or convalescent COVID-19. This CDR3 is CASRPVGGPTEAFF. The DNA for the CDR3 is TGTGCCAGCAGGCCCGTGGGGGGGCCCACTGAAGCTTTCTTT.